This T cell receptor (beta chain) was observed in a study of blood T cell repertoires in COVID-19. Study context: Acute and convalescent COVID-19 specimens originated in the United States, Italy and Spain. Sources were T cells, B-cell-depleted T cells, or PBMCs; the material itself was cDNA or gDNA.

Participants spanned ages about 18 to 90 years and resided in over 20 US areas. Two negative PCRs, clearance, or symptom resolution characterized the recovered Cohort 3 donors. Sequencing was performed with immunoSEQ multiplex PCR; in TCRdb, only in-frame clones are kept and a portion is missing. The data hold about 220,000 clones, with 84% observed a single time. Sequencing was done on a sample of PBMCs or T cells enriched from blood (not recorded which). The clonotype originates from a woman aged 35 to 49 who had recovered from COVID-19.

The CDR3 DNA is TGTGCCAGCAGCCCAGGGGGACAGGCGATTGAAAAACTGTTTTTT. As protein: CASSPGGQAIEKLFF. V gene TRBV5-6 combines with J gene TRBJ1-4; the match to TRBD1 covers 8 bases. V gave up 4 bases and J gave up 7 bases; unmatched junction bases: 9. This CDR3 region has 15 residues. From germline, CDR1 is SGHDT and CDR2 YYEEEE. Supplemented by reference TRBV5-6 and TRBJ1-4, the full variable domain reads DAGVTQSPTHLIKTRGQQVTLRCSPKSGHDTVSWYQQALGQGPQFIFQYYEEEERQRGNFPDRFSGHQFPNYSSELNVNALLLGDSALYLCASSPGGQAIEKLFFGSGTQLSVL.